The T cell receptor beta chain described here comes from a study of graft-versus-host responses after intestinal transplantation. Looking at the study overall: Among the recipients, transplants were multivisceral, liver-intestinal, or isolated intestinal.

V was clipped by 2 bases and J by 2 bases, with 10 bases between them. CDR1 is MDHEN, CDR2 SYDVKM, per germline. This CDR3 region has 15 residues. Sequenced by immunoSEQ multiplex PCR; TCRdb stores in-frame clones only, minus some. The sample carries around 84,000 clones, less than 90% recorded once. Turning to this clone: No antigen is known for it.

The sequences come from unstimulated CD8+ T cells sorted from spleen or lymph node cells, collected before intestinal transplant. The chain is built from TRBV28 and TRBJ2-4; maybe TRBD2 (5 bases). The TCR was taken from a human donor who received an intestinal transplant. The CDR3 region is CASSLEGLSKNIQYF. The CDR3 nucleotides read TGTGCCAGCAGTTTAGAGGGTCTGTCCAAAAACATTCAGTACTTC.